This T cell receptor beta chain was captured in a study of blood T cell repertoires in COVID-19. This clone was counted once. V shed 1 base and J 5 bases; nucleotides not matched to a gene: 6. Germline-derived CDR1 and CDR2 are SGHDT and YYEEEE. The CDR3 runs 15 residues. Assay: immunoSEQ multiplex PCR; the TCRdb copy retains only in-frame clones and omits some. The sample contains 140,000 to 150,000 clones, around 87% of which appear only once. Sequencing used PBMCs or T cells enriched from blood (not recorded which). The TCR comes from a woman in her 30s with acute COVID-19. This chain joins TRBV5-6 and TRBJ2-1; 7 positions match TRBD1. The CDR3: CASSLLGTANNEQFF. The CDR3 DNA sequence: TGTGCCAGCAGCTTGCTTGGGACAGCAAACAATGAGCAGTTCTTC.